Below, 7 T cell receptor beta chains from the same sample are listed, as sequenced in a study of cytomegalovirus exposure and HLA in healthy donors. Researchers ran the PCR with 60 Vbeta and 13 Jbeta primers. Assay used: immunoSEQ multiplex PCR; TCRdb lists only in-frame clones, some missing. Seen here are fewer than 200,000 clones, approximately 76% observed once, and the top ten hold about 5.4%. Sequencing was performed on PBMCs. The source is a woman aged 18-35 years in good health and CMV-seropositive.

This clone has just a few counts. The V and J genes are TRBV28 and TRBJ2-2; 10 bases match TRBD1. Germline lookup yields CDR1 MDHEN and CDR2 SYDVKM. J lost 4 bases, V lost 4 bases, and 6 bases had no gene match. The CDR3 contains 16 residues. The CDR3 DNA reads TGTGCCAGCAGTTCCTGGACAGGGGGTCTCACCGGGGAGCTGTTTTTT. Residues: CASSSWTGGLTGELFF.

This clone was counted only a few times. The chain couples TRBV9 to TRBJ2-2, with D possibly matching TRBD1 (6 bases). V gave up 2 bases and J gave up 6 bases, with 14 bases separating them. There are 15 residues in the CDR3. Germline lookup yields CDR1 SGDLS and CDR2 YYNGEE. CDR3 in DNA: TGTGCCAGCAGCGTGGCAGGGGAGAAATCCGGGGAGCTGTTTTTT. This sequence encodes CASSVAGEKSGELFF. Full variable domain (missing parts from reference TRBV9 and TRBJ2-2): DSGVTQTPKHLITATGQRVTLRCSPRSGDLSVYWYQQSLDQGLQFLIQYYNGEERAKGNILERFSAQQFPDLHSELNLSSLELGDSALYFCASSVAGEKSGELFFGEGSRLTVL.

This chain links TRBV19 with TRBJ2-1; 8 positions agree with TRBD1. Trimming removed 3 bases from V and 7 bases from J; junction bases left unmatched: 14. Germline V gives CDR1 LNHDA, CDR2 SQIVND (reference sequence). The CDR3 is 17 residues long. The CDR3 loop is CASSINPARTGINEQFF. The CDR3 DNA follows: TGTGCCAGTAGTATTAACCCTGCCCGGACAGGGATAAATGAGCAGTTCTTC.

The chain uses TRBV27 and TRBJ1-6; D gene ambiguous. This CDR3 is built from 12 residues. The germline CDR1 and CDR2 sequences are MNHEY and SMNVEV (reference sequence). V shed 0 bases and J shed 12 bases, with 6 bases lying between them. The CDR3: CASSLSTGPLHF. For the CDR3, the DNA is TGTGCCAGCAGTTTATCGACGGGACCCCTCCACTTT.

This rearrangement joins TRBV27 to TRBJ1-1; the match to TRBD1 covers 11 bases. V gave up 2 bases and J gave up 9 bases; unmatched junction bases: 8. This CDR3 is built from 15 residues. Germline V lookup: CDR1 MNHEY, CDR2 SMNVEV (reference sequence). The CDR3 is CASSLRDRGRGKAFF. The CDR3 DNA reads as TGTGCCAGCAGTTTACGGGACAGGGGGAGGGGGAAAGCTTTCTTT.

The genes are TRBV23-1 and TRBJ1-5; 7 positions match TRBD1. TRBV23-1 is annotated as an ORF whose role is uncertain. After removal of 2 bases from V and 7 bases from J, the junction contained 5 bases not matched to a gene. This CDR3 is 14 amino acids long. The CDR3: CASSQETGHQPQHF. The CDR3 nucleotides read TGCGCCAGCAGTCAAGAGACAGGGCACCAGCCCCAGCATTTT.

The chain couples TRBV15 to TRBJ2-4; TRBD1 is a possible D gene (5 bases). Germline V gene sequence: CDR1 LNHNV, CDR2 YYDKDF (reference sequence). The CDR3 is 13 amino acids. CDR3 sequence (DNA): TGTGCGACGCAGGGTGGATGGGGCAACATTCAGTACTTC. The encoded protein is CATQGGWGNIQYF.